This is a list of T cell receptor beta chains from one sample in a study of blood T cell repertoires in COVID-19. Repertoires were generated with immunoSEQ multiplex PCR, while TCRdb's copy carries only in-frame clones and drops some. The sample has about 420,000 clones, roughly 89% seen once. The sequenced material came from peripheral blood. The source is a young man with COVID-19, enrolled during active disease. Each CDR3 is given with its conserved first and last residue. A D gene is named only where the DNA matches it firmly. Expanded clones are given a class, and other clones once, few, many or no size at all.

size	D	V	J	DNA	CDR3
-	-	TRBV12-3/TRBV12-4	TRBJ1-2	TGTGCCAGCAGTTTAGGGAACAGAAGGGGCTACACCTTC	CASSLGNRRGYTF
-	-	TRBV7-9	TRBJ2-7	TGTGCCAGCAGCGGGACAAACTCCTACGAGCAGTACTTC	CASSGTNSYEQYF
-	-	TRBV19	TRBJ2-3	TGTGCCAGTAACCAGGGTGCCACAGATACGCAGTATTTT	CASNQGATDTQYF
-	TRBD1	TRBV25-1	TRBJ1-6	TGTGCCAGCAGTGGACAGGGTTGGAATTCACCCCTCCACTTT	CASSGQGWNSPLHF
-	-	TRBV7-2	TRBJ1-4	TGTGCCAGCAGCCGGCTGCGAGCGGCTAATGAAAAACTGTTTTTT	CASSRLRAANEKLFF
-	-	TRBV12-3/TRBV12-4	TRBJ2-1	TGTGCCAGCAGCCCCTCCGGGTTCGAGCAGTTCTTC	CASSPSGFEQFF
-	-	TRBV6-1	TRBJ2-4	TGTGCCAGCAGTGATGTTGGGCTAGCCAAAAACATTCAGTACTTC	CASSDVGLAKNIQYF
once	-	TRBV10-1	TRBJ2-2	TGCGCCAGCAGGGACAGCACCGGGGAGCTGTTTTTT	CASRDSTGELFF
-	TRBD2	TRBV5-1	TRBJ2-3	TGCGCCAGCAGCTCGCTTGGCGGGGGGTTCACAGATACGCAGTATTTT	CASSSLGGGFTDTQYF
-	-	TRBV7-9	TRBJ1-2	TGTGCCAGCACCCTCTACTCCAAGGAGGATGGCTACACCTTC	CASTLYSKEDGYTF
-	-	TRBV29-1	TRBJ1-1	TGCAGCGTTGTCTCAGGCTTTAACACTGAAGCTTTCTTT	CSVVSGFNTEAFF
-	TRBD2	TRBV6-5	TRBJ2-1	TGTGCCAGCAGTTCCTGGGGGGGCAATGAGCAGTTCTTC	CASSSWGGNEQFF
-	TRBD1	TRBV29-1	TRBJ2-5	TGCAGCGAACTAACAGGGGGAGTGGGGACCCAGTACTTC	CSELTGGVGTQYF
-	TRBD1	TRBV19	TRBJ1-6	TGTGCCAGTAGTATCAGTCTACAGGGGGCGAGAAATTCACCCCTCCACTTT	CASSISLQGARNSPLHF
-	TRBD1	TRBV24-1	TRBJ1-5	TGTGCCACCAGTGAGTGGACAGGGGGATCAAAGAGCAATCAGCCCCAGCATTTT	CATSEWTGGSKSNQPQHF
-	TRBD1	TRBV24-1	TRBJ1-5	TGTGCCACCAGTGGAGGCAGGGGGCCGGGTCAGCCCCAGCATTTT	CATSGGRGPGQPQHF
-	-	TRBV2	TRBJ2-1	TGTGCCAGCAGGAAACAGGGTTATAATGAGCAGTTCTTC	CASRKQGYNEQFF
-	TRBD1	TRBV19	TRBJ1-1	TGTGCCAGTAATAAGGGGGCGCAGGGGAACACTGAAGCTTTCTTT	CASNKGAQGNTEAFF
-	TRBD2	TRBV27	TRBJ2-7	TGTGCCAGCAGTACCGGACTAGCGGGAGTTTACGAGCAGTACTTC	CASSTGLAGVYEQYF
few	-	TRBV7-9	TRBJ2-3	TGTGCCAGCAGCTTAGGGCCGAACACAGATACGCAGTATTTT	CASSLGPNTDTQYF
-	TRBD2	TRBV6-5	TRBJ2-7	TGTGCCAGCACGAGTAGCGGGAGTGCCTACGAGCAGTACTTC	CASTSSGSAYEQYF
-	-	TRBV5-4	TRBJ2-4	TGTGCCAGCAGCCCAACCAGGACAGCCAACATTCAGTACTTC	CASSPTRTANIQYF
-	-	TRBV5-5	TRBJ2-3	TGTGCCAGCAGCTTCGAGGCCAGCACAGATACGCAGTATTTT	CASSFEASTDTQYF
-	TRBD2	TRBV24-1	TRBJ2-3	TGTGCCACCAGTGAGTCCGGGGGGGGCAGAGATACGCAGTATTTT	CATSESGGGRDTQYF
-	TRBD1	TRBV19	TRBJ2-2	TGTGCCAGTAGTTCCCAGGGGGCGAACACCGGGGAGCTGTTTTTT	CASSSQGANTGELFF
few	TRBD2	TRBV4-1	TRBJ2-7	TGCGCCAGCAGTCCAAAACTAGCGGGGCACCACGAGCAGTACTTC	CASSPKLAGHHEQYF
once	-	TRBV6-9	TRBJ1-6	TGTGCCAGCAGAAAGGTGGGAGGCTCCTATAATTCACCCCTCCACTTT	CASRKVGGSYNSPLHF
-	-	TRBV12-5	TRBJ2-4	TGTGCTAGTGAAGCGGATGAAGCCAAAAACATTCAGTACTTC	CASEADEAKNIQYF
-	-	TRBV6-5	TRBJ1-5	TGTGCCAGCAGTTATGGCCTCAATCAGCCCCAGCATTTT	CASSYGLNQPQHF
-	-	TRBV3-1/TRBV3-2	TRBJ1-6	TGTGCCAGCAGCCAAGATAGCCGGGATTCACCCCTCCACTTT	CASSQDSRDSPLHF
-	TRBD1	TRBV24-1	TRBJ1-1	TGTGCCACCAGTGATTCCCGGACAGGGATGAACACTGAAGCTTTCTTT	CATSDSRTGMNTEAFF
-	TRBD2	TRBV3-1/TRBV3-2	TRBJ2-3	TGTGCCAGCAGCCCTAGCGGGAGGGCCCCGTACCATACGCAGTATTTT	CASSPSGRAPYHTQYF
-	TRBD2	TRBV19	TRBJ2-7	TGTGCCAGTAGTGCTCCGGGACTAGCGAGAGGCAGCGAGCAGTACTTC	CASSAPGLARGSEQYF
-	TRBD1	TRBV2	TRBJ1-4	TGTGCCAGCAGTGAACAAGGGACAGGGGACGAAAAACTGTTTTTT	CASSEQGTGDEKLFF
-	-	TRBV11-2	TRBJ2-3	TGTGCCAGCAGCTATACTACCCGACGGCTTAGCACAGATACGCAGTATTTT	CASSYTTRRLSTDTQYF
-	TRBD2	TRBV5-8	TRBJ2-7	TGTGCCTCCGAGCGGGATACCTACGAGCAGTACTTC	CASERDTYEQYF
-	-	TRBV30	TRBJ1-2	TGTGCCTGGAGTCCGTCGAGTTTTGGCTACACCTTC	CAWSPSSFGYTF
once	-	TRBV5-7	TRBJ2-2	TGTGCCAGCAGCTTCAGGGGAAACACCGGGGAGCTGTTTTTT	CASSFRGNTGELFF
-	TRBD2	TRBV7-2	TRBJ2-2	TGTGCCAGCAGCTTGAGAGGGACTAGCGGGAACACCGGGGAGCTGTTTTTT	CASSLRGTSGNTGELFF
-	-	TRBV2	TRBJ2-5	TGTGCCAGCAGTGAAGCCGGGCGTCGACTATTTCTGGAGACCCAGTACTTC	CASSEAGRRLFLETQYF
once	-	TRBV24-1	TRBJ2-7	TGTGCCACCAGTGCTGGGACACCTCCCTACGAGCAGTACTTC	CATSAGTPPYEQYF
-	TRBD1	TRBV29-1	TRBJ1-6	TGCAGCGCTAGGACAGGGAGGAATTCACCCCTCCACTTT	CSARTGRNSPLHF
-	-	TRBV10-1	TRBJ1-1	TGCGCCAGCAGTGAGGAACAGGGGAACACTGAAGCTTTCTTT	CASSEEQGNTEAFF
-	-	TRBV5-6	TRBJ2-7	TGTGCCAGCAGCTTGCGACTGCGGAACTACGAGCAGTACTTC	CASSLRLRNYEQYF
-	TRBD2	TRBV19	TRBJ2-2	TGTGCCAGTAGTGCTCTCCCCGGGACTAGCGGGAGGCCTTACACCGGGGAGCTGTTTTTT	CASSALPGTSGRPYTGELFF
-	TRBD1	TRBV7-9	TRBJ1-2	TGTGCCAGCAGCCGCCTGTCGACAGGGAATGGCTACACCTTC	CASSRLSTGNGYTF
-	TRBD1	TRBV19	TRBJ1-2	TGTGCCAGTAGTATAGAACAGGGGGACTATGGCTACACCTTC	CASSIEQGDYGYTF
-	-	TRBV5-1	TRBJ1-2	TGCGCCAGCAGCTTGGGACAGCACTATGGCTACACCTTC	CASSLGQHYGYTF
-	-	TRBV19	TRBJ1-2	TGTGCCAGTAGTATAGAAGGGGGTCAGGGCTACACCTTC	CASSIEGGQGYTF
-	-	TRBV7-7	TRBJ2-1	TGTGCTAGCAGTCCAGGGGCAACAACCTACAATGAGCAGTTCTTC	CASSPGATTYNEQFF